Following are 32 T cell receptor beta chains from one sample sequenced in a study of T cell responses to AZD1222 COVID-19 vaccine. The data were produced by immunoSEQ multiplex PCR, yet TCRdb's version contains in-frame clones alone and is incomplete. The table shows roughly 150,000 clones, with just over 90% occurring only once. The sequences come from peripheral blood, collected 28 days after the second AZD1222 dose. These receptors originate from an adult who received the AZD1222 COVID-19 vaccine.

This chain uses TRBV7-9 with TRBJ1-3, with D perhaps matching TRBD1 (5 bases). The CDR3 covers 14 residues. V dropped 3 bases and J dropped 4 bases, with 10 bases sitting between them. Germline CDR1 SEHNR, CDR2 FQNEAQ (reference sequence). The CDR3 spells CASSFPRVGNTIYF. CDR3 nucleotide sequence: TGTGCCAGCAGCTTCCCCAGGGTCGGAAACACCATATATTTT.

V gene TRBV5-6 combines with J gene TRBJ2-1; maybe TRBD2 (6 bases). V was trimmed by 0 bases and J by 10 bases, leaving 14 bases between them. Germline loops: CDR1 SGHDT, CDR2 YYEEEE. CDR3 length: 14 amino acids. The CDR3 region is CASSLETGLVEQFF. Written as DNA, the CDR3 is TGTGCCAGCAGCTTGGAAACGGGACTGGTCGAGCAGTTCTTC.

The chain joins TRBV28 to TRBJ2-7; TRBD2 might be the D (5 bases). The CDR3 sequence is 14 residues long. The ends were cut back, 8 bases at V and 2 bases at J, with 16 bases in the middle. Germline lookup yields CDR1 MDHEN and CDR2 SYDVKM. The CDR3 bases are TGTGCCAGCCTGGCTCGGACTTCCACCTACGAGCAGTACTTC. It is translated as CASLARTSTYEQYF.

CDR3 bases: TGTGCCAGCAGCAACGGACAGGGATGGAACACTGAAGCTTTCTTT. Its protein product is CASSNGQGWNTEAFF. This chain uses TRBV14 with TRBJ1-1; 8 nucleotides line up with TRBD1. The CDR3 contains 15 residues. Germline V CDR1 and CDR2: SGHDN, FVKESK. Trimming removed 5 bases from V and 1 base from J; junction bases left unmatched: 6.

The V and J genes are TRBV23-1 and TRBJ2-5, with 16 bases fitting TRBD2. TRBV23-1 is sorted into the ORF group, with uncertain function. Trimming removed 8 bases from V and 5 bases from J; junction bases left unmatched: 17. The CDR3 runs to 19 residues. The CDR3, as DNA: TGCGCCAGCCCCCAAACCCCCGGGACTAGCGGGGGGGTGCAGGAGACCCAGTACTTC. This codes for CASPQTPGTSGGVQETQYF.

This CDR3 reads CASSQRAGVEGYTF. CDR3 nucleotide sequence: TGTGCCAGCAGCCAGCGTGCGGGGGTGGAAGGCTACACCTTC. The chain is built from TRBV6-1 and TRBJ1-2; tentative D call: TRBD1 (5 bases). Trimming cost V 6 bases and J 8 bases, with 19 bases left between them. The germline CDR1 and CDR2 sequences are MNHNS and SASEGT. This CDR3 is built from 14 residues.

CDR3 sequence (DNA): TGTGCCAGCAGCTTAGAGACAGGGAGCAATCAGCCCCAGCATTTT. Protein product: CASSLETGSNQPQHF. This sequence joins TRBV7-2 and TRBJ1-5; 7 nucleotides agree with TRBD1. J was trimmed by 1 base and V by 1 base; bases with no gene match: 1. Per germline, CDR1 SGHTA and CDR2 FQGNSA. The CDR3 spans 15 residues.

V is TRBV14 and J is TRBJ2-2; D gene uncertain. Germline V lookup: CDR1 SGHDN, CDR2 FVKESK. Trimming left V 4 bases short and J 7 bases short, with 7 bases between. This CDR3 has 12 residues. The DNA for the CDR3 is TGTGCCAGCAGCCGCATCGTCGGGGAGCTGTTTTTT. This gives the protein CASSRIVGELFF.

This clone showed up just once. This chain joins TRBV10-3 and TRBJ2-3, with 9 nucleotides matching TRBD2. The CDR3 has 16 amino acids. CDR1 is ENHRY and CDR2 is SYGVKD in the germline V gene. The V segment lost 6 bases and the J segment 1 base; nucleotides outside the gene matches: 8. The CDR3 coding sequence is TGTGCCATCAGCGGGGGCGGGGGGGCCGGCACAGATACGCAGTATTTT. This encodes CAISGGGGAGTDTQYF.

The chain combines TRBV2 with TRBJ1-2; 7 bases are shared with TRBD1. The ends lost 6 bases at V and 9 bases at J; junction bases unmatched: 10. CDR3 size: 13 residues. Germline CDR1 reads SNHLY; CDR2 reads FYNNEI. The CDR3 region is CASRDDRDISYTF. The CDR3 DNA is TGTGCCAGCAGAGACGACAGGGACATTAGCTACACCTTC.

The J gene is TRBJ1-1, the V gene TRBV19, with 7 bases fitting TRBD1. With V trimmed by 10 bases and J by 4 bases, 9 bases remained unmatched. Germline V gene sequence: CDR1 LNHDA, CDR2 SQIVND (reference sequence). The CDR3 has 13 amino acids. The CDR3 region is CATKRQGGTEAFF. CDR3 DNA sequence: TGTGCCACCAAAAGACAGGGTGGCACTGAAGCTTTCTTT.

The chain combines TRBV9 with TRBJ2-2; D unresolved. The CDR3 loop spans 13 amino acids. Germline CDR1 reads SGDLS; CDR2 reads YYNGEE. V lost 3 bases, J lost 2 bases, and 5 bases lay in between. The CDR3 protein is CASSDINTGELFF. The CDR3 DNA reads as TGTGCCAGCAGCGACATCAACACCGGGGAGCTGTTTTTT.

V gene TRBV3-1 (or the pseudogene TRBV3-2) combines with J gene TRBJ2-1; tentatively, D is TRBD1 (5 bases). The CDR3 totals 15 residues. Trimming took 1 base from V and 5 from J, leaving 12 bases between them. CDR1 is LGHDT, CDR2 YNNKEL, per germline (reference sequence). Here the CDR3 DNA reads TGTGCCAGCAGCCAAGTAACCAGGGTCCACAATGAGCAGTTCTTC. Translation gives CASSQVTRVHNEQFF.

The CDR3: CASSLAPGRGGGNTIYF. Written as DNA, the CDR3 is TGTGCCAGCAGCTTAGCCCCGGGACGGGGAGGTGGAAACACCATATATTTT. The chain links TRBV7-2 to TRBJ1-3; D is perhaps TRBD1 (5 bases). CDR1 is SGHTA, CDR2 FQGNSA, per germline. V was shortened by 0 bases and J by 3 bases, with 15 bases between the two germline ends. The CDR3 spans 17 residues.

The chain carries TRBV2 and TRBJ1-6, with D possibly matching TRBD1 (6 bases). V lost 4 bases and J 6 bases, leaving 19 bases between the germline ends. Germline values: CDR1 SNHLY, CDR2 FYNNEI. The CDR3 is 17 amino acids. CDR3 DNA sequence: TGTGCCAGCAGTGGAGCCGGGGCAGGGGTCACTAATTCACCCCTCCACTTT. The encoded protein is CASSGAGAGVTNSPLHF.

The V gene is TRBV11-2, the J gene TRBJ2-5; D might be TRBD1 or TRBD2, each matching 6 bases. Looked up from germline, CDR1 is SGHAT and CDR2 is FQNNGV. V lost 0 bases, J lost 4 bases, and 15 bases lay in between. The CDR3 has 16 residues. The CDR3 spells CASSLDLEGGLETQYF. DNA of the CDR3: TGTGCCAGCAGCTTAGATTTGGAGGGGGGCCTAGAGACCCAGTACTTC.

The V and J genes are TRBV5-6 and TRBJ2-5; D gene unclear. The CDR3 has 16 amino acids. The germline CDR1 and CDR2 sequences are SGHDT and YYEEEE. V lost 1 base and J lost 5, with 18 bases in between. For the CDR3, the DNA is TGTGCCAGCAGCTTGTACCCCCCAGCCTCTGGGGAGACCCAGTACTTC. The encoded protein is CASSLYPPASGETQYF.

V is TRBV7-9 and J is TRBJ1-2, with D maybe TRBD1 (5 bases). Germline values: CDR1 SEHNR, CDR2 FQNEAQ (reference sequence). The V and J ends lost 5 bases and 2 bases respectively, with 12 bases between them. There are 14 residues in the CDR3. The CDR3 protein is CASSPRQKNYGYTF. The CDR3 DNA reads as TGTGCCAGCAGCCCCAGACAGAAAAACTATGGCTACACCTTC.

The CDR3 bases are TGCGCCAGCAGCTTGAGCTCTGGGGCCAACGTCCTGACTTTC. It is translated as CASSLSSGANVLTF. This rearrangement joins TRBV5-1 to TRBJ2-6; no firm D call. V lost 1 base and J 0 bases, leaving 2 bases between the germline ends. Germline V gives CDR1 SGHRS, CDR2 YFSETQ. This CDR3 contains 14 residues.

The chain joins TRBV21-1 to TRBJ2-7. TRBV21-1 is a listed pseudogene. This CDR3 region has 17 residues. The chain's CDR3 is CASSKWCKYPPSYEQYF. The CDR3 nucleotides read TGTGCCAGCAGCAAATGGTGTAAATACCCTCCCTCCTACGAGCAGTACTTC.

This clone was recorded only once. The chain links TRBV19 to TRBJ1-5; D remains unclear. CDR3 length: 15 amino acids. CDR1 is LNHDA and CDR2 is SQIVND in the germline V gene (reference sequence). The ends were cut back, 7 bases at V and 3 bases at J, with 16 bases in the middle. The CDR3 loop is CASTVAPSLNQPQHF. Written as DNA, the CDR3 is TGTGCCAGTACTGTCGCTCCAAGTCTCAATCAGCCCCAGCATTTT.

The chain links TRBV6-5 to TRBJ1-6; TRBD1 matches 11 bases. The CDR3 contains 15 residues. J lost 9 bases, V lost 9 bases, and 10 bases had no gene match. Germline V gene data show CDR1 as MNHEY and CDR2 as SVGAGI. CDR3 loop: CASTFGTGGISPLHF. The CDR3, as DNA: TGTGCCAGTACCTTCGGGACAGGGGGAATTTCACCCCTCCACTTT.

This clone was seen only a few times. J is TRBJ2-3 and V is TRBV7-2, with 10 positions matching TRBD2. This CDR3 is built from 16 residues. Germline lookup yields CDR1 SGHTA and CDR2 FQGNSA. J lost 6 bases, V lost 1 base, and 7 bases had no gene match. This chain's CDR3 is CASSLVSGGSLDTQYF. The CDR3 nucleotides are TGTGCCAGCAGCTTAGTTAGCGGGGGGTCCCTCGATACGCAGTATTTT. Supplemented by reference TRBV7-2 and TRBJ2-3, the full variable domain reads GAGVSQSPSNKVTEKGKDVELRCDPISGHTALYWYRQSLGQGLEFLIYFQGNSAPDKSGLPSDRFSAERTGGSVSTLTIQRTQQEDSAVYLCASSLVSGGSLDTQYFGPGTRLTVL.

V and J are TRBV2 and TRBJ2-1; unclear D gene. From germline, CDR1 is SNHLY and CDR2 FYNNEI. The CDR3 is 11 amino acids. V lost 4 bases to trimming and J lost 10 bases, with 8 bases between them. The CDR3 nucleotides are TGTGCCAGCAGTGTGTCCAACGAGCAGTTCTTC. Residues: CASSVSNEQFF.

The chain couples TRBV11-3 to TRBJ2-3, with 12 nucleotides matching TRBD2. The V gene's germline CDR1 is SGHNT and CDR2 YENEEA. J lost 0 bases, V lost 5 bases, and 3 bases had no gene match. This CDR3 contains 16 residues. In DNA, the CDR3 is TGTGCCAGCAGCCGCGGGACTAGCGGGAGCACAGATACGCAGTATTTT. It is translated as CASSRGTSGSTDTQYF.

V gene TRBV14 combines with J gene TRBJ2-3; tentatively, D is TRBD1 (5 bases). Trimming removed 4 bases at V and 7 bases at J, with 12 bases between. Germline V gene lookup returns CDR1 SGHDN and CDR2 FVKESK. The CDR3 covers 13 residues. The CDR3 nucleotides are TGTGCCAGCAGCCCCACCCAGGGATATACGCAGTATTTT. Its translation: CASSPTQGYTQYF.

The V and J genes are TRBV14 and TRBJ1-4; TRBD1 is a possible D gene (5 bases). Germline V gives CDR1 SGHDN, CDR2 FVKESK. V was cut by 0 bases and J by 6 bases, with 11 bases left in between. CDR3 length equals 15 residues. CDR3 bases: TGTGCCAGCAGCCAAGATGCGGGGGGATATGAAAAACTGTTTTTT. As protein: CASSQDAGGYEKLFF.

This sequence joins TRBV6-4 and TRBJ1-2; D might be TRBD1 (5 bases). CDR1 and CDR2 from the germline V gene are MRHNA and SNTAGT. The length of the CDR3 is 13 residues. The V gene lost 6 bases and the J gene lost 7 bases, with 15 bases spanning the gap. The CDR3 spells CASSGDAGGGYTF. As DNA, the CDR3 is TGTGCCAGCAGCGGGGACGCCGGGGGTGGCTACACCTTC.

V and J are TRBV27 and TRBJ2-2, with 7 bases identical to TRBD1. There are 15 residues in the CDR3. V lost 6 bases to trimming and J lost 2 bases; unmatched junction nucleotides: 6. The germline V gene has CDR1 MNHEY and CDR2 SMNVEV (reference sequence). The CDR3 protein is CASSPGTANTGELFF. CDR3 sequence (DNA): TGTGCCAGCAGCCCCGGGACAGCTAACACCGGGGAGCTGTTTTTT.

The rearrangement joins TRBV27 to TRBJ2-3; TRBD1 is a possible D gene (6 bases). Trimming shortened V by 5 bases and J by 5 bases, and 17 bases separated the two germline ends. In germline, CDR1 is MNHEY, CDR2 SMNVEV (reference sequence). CDR3 length equals 15 residues. The CDR3 region has the DNA TGTGCCAGCAGTCCAACCCCCAGGGGTGGAGATACGCAGTATTTT. Translated, it gives CASSPTPRGGDTQYF.

V and J are TRBV10-3 and TRBJ2-1; 9 nucleotides align to TRBD1. Germline CDR1 and CDR2: ENHRY and SYGVKD. V lost 2 bases and J lost 6; bases outside the gene matches: 8. This CDR3 contains 16 residues. CDR3 loop: CAISETGGRWVNEQFF. The CDR3 bases are TGTGCCATCAGTGAGACAGGGGGCCGATGGGTCAATGAGCAGTTCTTC.

J is TRBJ1-2 and V is TRBV2; D is perhaps TRBD1 (5 bases). The germline V gene encodes CDR1 SNHLY and CDR2 FYNNEI. V was cut by 6 bases and J by 0 bases, with 20 bases left in between. The CDR3 loop spans 17 amino acids. In DNA form, the CDR3 reads TGTGCCAGCAGAGCCCCGGGGGGGGGAATAGCTAACTATGGCTACACCTTC. Residues: CASRAPGGGIANYGYTF.